Below are 4 T cell receptor beta chains sequenced from a single sample in a study of Ad26.COV2.S vaccination and SARS-CoV-2 variants. Noted treatment: roughly 19 received Ad26.COV2.S at low or high dose, single or two shots; about five received placebo; per-sample allocation not given. Collection of the samples took place on day 63 after the first injection of vaccine or placebo. Using immunoSEQ multiplex PCR, the repertoire was profiled, and TCRdb retains in-frame clones only, with some absent. The profile shows about 400,000 clones, around 92% of them singletons. The sequenced sample was peripheral blood, obtained in a trial of Ad26.COV2.S vaccine versus placebo. All receptors derive from a person between 18 and 65 years old who received the Ad26.COV2.S COVID-19 vaccine or a placebo.

The CDR3 nucleotides read TGTGCCAGCAGCCTGAGCCGGACTAGCGGGCCGTACAATGAGCAGTTCTTC. Amino acid sequence: CASSLSRTSGPYNEQFF. The rearrangement uses TRBV7-8 and TRBJ2-1, with 11 bases fitting TRBD2. V trimming: 5 bases; J trimming: 4 bases; junction bases outside the gene matches: 10. The length of the CDR3 is 17 residues. The germline gives CDR1 SGHVS, CDR2 FQNEAQ.

This clone was counted a single time. The rearrangement uses TRBV18 and TRBJ2-3; the D is unclear. Germline V gives CDR1 KGHSH, CDR2 LQKENI. The CDR3 is 15 amino acids. Trimming shortened V by 1 base and J by 1 base, and 9 bases separated the two germline ends. CDR3 sequence: CASSPQSKGTDTQYF. The CDR3 region has the DNA TGTGCCAGCTCACCACAAAGTAAGGGCACAGATACGCAGTATTTT.

This chain uses TRBV11-2 with TRBJ2-2; D gene unclear. V gave up 5 bases and J gave up 2 bases, with 6 bases separating them. The CDR3 spans 13 residues. CDR1 SGHAT and CDR2 FQNNGV come from the germline V gene. The CDR3 is CASSHSNTGELFF. For the CDR3, the DNA is TGTGCCAGCAGCCACAGTAACACCGGGGAGCTGTTTTTT. The whole variable domain, filled in from reference TRBV11-2 and TRBJ2-2, reads EAGVAQSPRYKIIEKRQSVAFWCNPISGHATLYWYQQILGQGPKLLIQFQNNGVVDDSQLPKDRFSAERLKGVDSTLKIQPAKLEDSAVYLCASSHSNTGELFFGEGSRLTVL.

J is TRBJ2-1 and V is TRBV4-1, with 10 bases aligning to TRBD2. The CDR3 covers 17 residues. From germline, CDR1 is MGHRA and CDR2 YSYEKL. J was trimmed by 1 base and V by 1 base; bases with no gene match: 4. The CDR3 nucleotides read TGCGCCAGCAGCCAAGTAAGCGGGGGGGTGTCCTACAATGAGCAGTTCTTC. Translated: CASSQVSGGVSYNEQFF.